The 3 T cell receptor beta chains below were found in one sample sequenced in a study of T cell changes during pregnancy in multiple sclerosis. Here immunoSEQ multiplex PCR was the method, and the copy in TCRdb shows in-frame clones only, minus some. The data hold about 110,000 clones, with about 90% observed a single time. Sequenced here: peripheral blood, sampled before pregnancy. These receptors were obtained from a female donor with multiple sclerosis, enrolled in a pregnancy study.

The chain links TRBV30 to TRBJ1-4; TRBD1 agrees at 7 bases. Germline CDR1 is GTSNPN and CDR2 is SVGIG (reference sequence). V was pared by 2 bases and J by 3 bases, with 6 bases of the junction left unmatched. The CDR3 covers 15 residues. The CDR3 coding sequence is TGTGCCTGGAGTCGACAGGGCCGGCCTAATGAAAAACTGTTTTTT. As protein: CAWSRQGRPNEKLFF.

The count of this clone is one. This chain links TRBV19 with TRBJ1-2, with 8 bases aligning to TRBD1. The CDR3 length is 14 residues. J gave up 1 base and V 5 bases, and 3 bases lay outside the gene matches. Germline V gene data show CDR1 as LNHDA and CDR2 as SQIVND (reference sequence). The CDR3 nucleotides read TGTGCCAGTAGTGTCGACAGGGGTAACTATGGCTACACCTTC. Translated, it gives CASSVDRGNYGYTF.

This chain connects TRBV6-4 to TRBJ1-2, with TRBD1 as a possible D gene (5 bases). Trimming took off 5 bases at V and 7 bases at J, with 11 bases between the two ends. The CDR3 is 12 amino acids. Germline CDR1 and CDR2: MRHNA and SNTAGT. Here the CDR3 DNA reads TGTGCCAGCAGTCGGGGGGATGGTGGCTACACCTTC. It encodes CASSRGDGGYTF.